This passage covers 10 T cell receptor beta chains from one sample sequenced in a study of cytomegalovirus exposure and HLA in healthy donors. With 60 Vbeta and 13 Jbeta primers, the PCR was carried out. Sequenced by immunoSEQ multiplex PCR; TCRdb stores in-frame clones only, minus some. The data hold 90,000 to 120,000 clones, with over 70% observed a single time. The specimen was PBMCs. The source is a man aged 25 to 45 in good health and CMV-seronegative.

V and J are TRBV10-2 and TRBJ2-1; 12 positions match TRBD2. The CDR3 is 16 amino acids. Losses at the gene ends were 3 bases for V and 2 bases for J; bases not matched to a gene: 2. In germline, CDR1 is WSHSY, CDR2 SAAADI. As DNA, the CDR3 is TGCGCCAGCAGTGACCGACTAGCGGGAGCCTACAATGAGCAGTTCTTC. This codes for CASSDRLAGAYNEQFF.

In its sample, this clone was seen a few times. The chain has TRBV4-1 and TRBJ2-7; 13 bases are a match to TRBD2. V gave up 1 base and J gave up 6 bases; unmatched junction bases: 6. The germline gives CDR1 MGHRA, CDR2 YSYEKL. This CDR3 comprises 16 residues. In DNA form, the CDR3 reads TGCGCCAGCAGCCAAGCTAAACTAGCGGGAGGGCCCGAGCAGTACTTC. The encoded protein is CASSQAKLAGGPEQYF.

In its sample, this clone was seen a few times. CDR3 amino acids: CASSPGLAGATEETQYF. The CDR3 nucleotides are TGTGCCAGCAGCCCGGGGCTAGCGGGAGCCACTGAAGAGACCCAGTACTTC. The chain has TRBV13 and TRBJ2-5; 10 bases are a match to TRBD2. Per germline, CDR1 PRHDT and CDR2 FYEKMQ (reference sequence). The CDR3 loop spans 17 amino acids. Losses at the gene ends were 5 bases for V and 3 bases for J; bases not matched to a gene: 12.

This clone occurred a few times. Relative to the germline gene, one junction end is altered; a read error may explain this. The chain employs TRBV11-2 and TRBJ2-3, with 7 bases lining up with TRBD2. Germline loops: CDR1 SGHAT, CDR2 FQNNGV. The CDR3 sequence is 15 residues long. The CDR3 spells CASTLAGVGTDTQYF. CDR3 nucleotide sequence: TGTGCCAGCACCTTAGCGGGTGTTGGCACAGATACGCAGTATTTT.

The chain joins TRBV5-6 to TRBJ2-1; D is uncertain. V dropped 0 bases and J dropped 9 bases, with 7 bases sitting between them. This CDR3 has 12 residues. Looked up from germline, CDR1 is SGHDT and CDR2 is YYEEEE. Written as DNA, the CDR3 is TGTGCCAGCAGCTTGGGGAGCAGTGAGCAGTTCTTC. Its protein is CASSLGSSEQFF.

V gene TRBV5-8 combines with J gene TRBJ1-2; the D gene is possibly TRBD1 (5 bases). Germline V gene lookup returns CDR1 SGHTS and CDR2 YDEGEE. This CDR3 is 14 amino acids long. The V and J ends lost 4 bases and 2 bases respectively, with 12 bases between them. The CDR3 sequence: CASSPWGANYGYTF. In nucleotides, the CDR3 is TGTGCCAGCAGCCCCTGGGGCGCGAACTATGGCTACACCTTC.

V and J are TRBV30 and TRBJ1-1, with 8 bases lining up with TRBD1. CDR1 and CDR2 (germline): GTSNPN, SVGIG (reference sequence). This CDR3 has 14 amino acids. V was clipped by 3 bases and J by 5 bases; unmatched bases: 8. CDR3 in amino acids: CAWREPGGLTEAFF. CDR3 sequence (DNA): TGTGCCTGGAGGGAGCCAGGGGGCTTGACTGAAGCTTTCTTT.

The chain employs TRBV5-1 and TRBJ2-1; maybe TRBD1 (8 bases). Trimming pared 7 bases from V and 5 bases from J, leaving 19 bases between. CDR3 length equals 15 residues. Germline V gives CDR1 SGHRS, CDR2 YFSETQ. CDR3 bases: TGCGCCAGCCAGAACAGGGGGGGCATAAACAATGAGCAGTTCTTC. Its protein product is CASQNRGGINNEQFF.

The gene calls are TRBV27 and TRBJ1-1, with D perhaps TRBD1 (6 bases). The CDR3 extends over 14 amino acids. The germline V gene has CDR1 MNHEY and CDR2 SMNVEV (reference sequence). Trimming stripped 6 bases from V and 2 bases from J, with 13 bases between. CDR3 sequence reads: CASRTGFYNTEAFF. Here the CDR3 DNA reads TGTGCCAGCAGGACAGGCTTCTACAACACTGAAGCTTTCTTT.

This rearrangement joins TRBV30 to TRBJ1-3; D remains ambiguous. Germline CDR1 reads GTSNPN; CDR2 reads SVGIG (reference sequence). The V and J ends lost 3 bases and 3 bases respectively, with 21 bases between them. CDR3 length: 17 amino acids. CDR3 in DNA: TGTGCCTGGAGGTCCGTGAGGGCAGCGTCTTTTGGAAACACCATATATTTT. Its translation is CAWRSVRAASFGNTIYF.